This T cell receptor (beta chain) appears in the sequencing data of a study of CD8 T cells in ankylosing spondylitis. The CDR3 is 19 amino acids. V lost 1 base to trimming and J lost 2 bases; unmatched junction nucleotides: 15. Germline values: CDR1 SGHDN, CDR2 FVKESK. About this clonotype: What it binds is not known.

Study-wide results and limits: Reportedly, significant enrichment of disease-linked clones occurred in matched ankylosing spondylitis synovial fluid. Earlier studies detected some motif variants in reactive arthritis synovial fluid and blood. For ankylosing spondylitis blood, a TCR beta motif of under ten highly homologous variants appeared characteristic.

Generation of TCR beta libraries employed quantitative 5'-RACE incorporating molecular barcodes. TCRdb re-called the 5' RACE reads through MiXCR, storing one row per CDR3 protein. This table holds fewer than 550,000 distinct CDR3 sequences, approximately 5% found once. The chain combines TRBV14 with TRBJ2-7; 9 positions agree with TRBD1. Sequenced sample: blood, either unsorted or a sorted T cell fraction (not recorded which). This clonotype originated in a male donor with ankylosing spondylitis. As DNA, the CDR3 is TGTGCCAGCAGCCAAGGATATTCGGACAGGGGTATTTATACCTACGAGCAGTACTTC. Translation: CASSQGYSDRGIYTYEQYF.